The 15 T cell receptor beta chains presented below share a single source sample, sequenced in a study of shared clonotypes between healthy human individuals. The naive CD8 population came from CD45RO-negative cells selected for CCR7, without terminally differentiated effector memory CD45RA+ cells. The repertoire was sequenced with immunoSEQ multiplex PCR; TCRdb's copy has only in-frame clones and lacks some. The repertoire consists of about 1,800,000 clones, with about 95% occurring once and the leading ten covering more than 0.9%. The source material was naive CD8+ T cells sorted from blood. These receptors all stem from a young man in good health.

This sequence joins TRBV6-5 and TRBJ2-7, with TRBD1 matching over 7 bases. Trimming at V came to 4 bases and at J to 3 bases, leaving 9 bases not matched to a gene. In germline, CDR1 is MNHEY, CDR2 SVGAGI. The CDR3 has 15 residues. The CDR3 spells CASSFTQGINYEQYF. The DNA for the CDR3 is TGTGCCAGCAGTTTCACACAGGGGATCAACTACGAGCAGTACTTC.

The chain combines TRBV19 with TRBJ2-1; 10 bases align to TRBD2. V was pared by 7 bases and J by 10 bases, with 10 bases of the junction left unmatched. This CDR3 has 14 residues. Germline CDR1 is LNHDA and CDR2 is SQIVND (reference sequence). The CDR3 region is CASKEASGSGEQFF. CDR3 nucleotide sequence: TGTGCCAGTAAGGAGGCTAGCGGGAGCGGCGAGCAGTTCTTC.

V and J are TRBV5-6 and TRBJ1-1; D is ambiguous. This CDR3 spans 13 amino acids. Per the germline V gene, CDR1 is SGHDT and CDR2 is YYEEEE. The V end was cut by 2 bases, the J end by 5 bases, with 10 bases between. The chain's CDR3 is CASSFLFGTEAFF. The CDR3 nucleotides are TGTGCCAGCAGCTTTTTATTCGGAACTGAAGCTTTCTTT.

The DNA for the CDR3 is TGTGCCATCCTCCAAGAGGGATACGACTACACCTTC. The encoded protein is CAILQEGYDYTF. The chain has TRBV6-5 and TRBJ1-2, with D hard to call. V was trimmed by 10 bases and J by 10 bases, leaving 19 bases between them. CDR3 length: 12 residues. Germline V gene data show CDR1 as MNHEY and CDR2 as SVGAGI.

The chain employs TRBV25-1 and TRBJ1-1; TRBD1 matches 8 bases. The CDR3 is 14 residues long. J was trimmed by 2 bases and V by 3 bases; bases with no gene match: 2. CDR1 is MGHDK, CDR2 SYGVNS, per germline. The CDR3 loop is CASSEAGGNTEAFF. The CDR3 DNA is TGTGCCAGCAGTGAGGCAGGGGGCAACACTGAAGCTTTCTTT. Full variable domain (rest looked up from reference TRBV25-1 and TRBJ1-1): EADIYQTPRYLVIGTGKKITLECSQTMGHDKMYWYQQDPGMELHLIHYSYGVNSTEKGDLSSESTVSRIRTEHFPLTLESARPSHTSQYLCASSEAGGNTEAFFGQGTRLTVV.

The V and J genes are TRBV11-2 and TRBJ2-1, with TRBD2 matching 10 bases. The CDR3 has 17 residues. The germline V gene encodes CDR1 SGHAT and CDR2 FQNNGV. Trimming at V came to 1 base and at J to 1 base, leaving 4 bases not matched to a gene. CDR3 nucleotide sequence: TGTGCCAGCAGCTTAGTTACTAGCGGGAAGTCCTACAATGAGCAGTTCTTC. Its protein is CASSLVTSGKSYNEQFF.

As concerns this clone: A read error may produce the germline difference seen at one junction end. J is TRBJ1-1 and V is TRBV7-7, with D unclear. Germline CDR1 and CDR2: SSHAT and FNYEAQ (reference sequence). The length of the CDR3 is 13 residues. CDR3 protein: CASSLWRVWEAFF. Here the CDR3 DNA reads TGTGCTAGCAGCCTCTGGAGGGTTTGGGAAGCTTTCTTT.

V gene TRBV27 combines with J gene TRBJ1-5; D may be TRBD1 (6 bases). The CDR3 spans 14 residues. Per the germline V gene, CDR1 is MNHEY and CDR2 is SMNVEV (reference sequence). The V and J ends lost 6 bases and 5 bases respectively, with 14 bases between them. The CDR3 sequence: CASRPQGYDQPQHF. The CDR3 region has the DNA TGTGCCAGCAGGCCTCAGGGGTACGATCAGCCCCAGCATTTT.

V and J are TRBV29-1 and TRBJ1-4; TRBD1 matches at 8 bases. Per germline, CDR1 SQVTM and CDR2 ANQGSEA. With V trimmed by 0 bases and J by 6 bases, 6 bases remained unmatched. This CDR3 comprises 15 residues. CDR3 loop: CSVEDSRGRDEKLFF. The CDR3 DNA follows: TGCAGCGTTGAAGATAGCAGGGGGCGCGATGAAAAACTGTTTTTT.

This clone has only a few counts. V usage is TRBV7-9 and J usage is TRBJ1-2, with 7 bases aligning to TRBD1. Germline V lookup: CDR1 SEHNR, CDR2 FQNEAQ (reference sequence). Trimming at V came to 9 bases and at J to 5 bases, leaving 9 bases not matched to a gene. The CDR3 extends over 13 amino acids. Here the CDR3 DNA reads TGTGCCAGTAGTACCGGGACAGCTTATGGCTACACCTTC. Its translation is CASSTGTAYGYTF.

This chain connects TRBV6-1 to TRBJ1-2; no reliable D call. In germline, CDR1 is MNHNS, CDR2 SASEGT. V lost 2 bases, J lost 4 bases, and 14 bases lay in between. The CDR3 has 15 residues. CDR3 nucleotides: TGTGCCAGCAGTGAATGGTTCACGGCAGCCTATGGCTACACCTTC. Its translation: CASSEWFTAAYGYTF.

This chain joins TRBV9 and TRBJ2-7; 7 nucleotides agree with TRBD1. J lost 6 bases, V lost 3 bases, and 3 bases had no gene match. CDR1 and CDR2 from the germline V gene are SGDLS and YYNGEE. The CDR3 is 12 residues long. The CDR3 protein is CASSAGQLEQYF. Written as DNA, the CDR3 is TGTGCCAGCAGCGCGGGACAGCTCGAGCAGTACTTC.

The gene calls are TRBV6-1 and TRBJ1-5; D is uncertain. Looked up from germline, CDR1 is MNHNS and CDR2 is SASEGT. The CDR3 has 13 residues. Trimming left V 4 bases short and J 4 bases short, with 8 bases between. The CDR3 reads CASSGGLNQPQHF. The CDR3, as DNA: TGTGCCAGCAGTGGAGGGTTGAATCAGCCCCAGCATTTT.

CDR3 sequence (DNA): TGTGCCAGTCGGCGGGGCAGGAGCTACGAGCAGTACTTC. This encodes CASRRGRSYEQYF. The chain uses TRBV28 and TRBJ2-7, with D possibly TRBD2 on 6 matching bases. CDR3 length equals 13 residues. Germline CDR1 and CDR2: MDHEN and SYDVKM. Trimming shortened V by 9 bases and J by 3 bases, and 15 bases separated the two germline ends.

The chain recombines TRBV27 with TRBJ2-7, with 10 bases aligning to TRBD2. The CDR3 is 14 residues long. Germline assignment: CDR1 MNHEY and CDR2 SMNVEV (reference sequence). J was trimmed by 5 bases and V by 7 bases; bases with no gene match: 8. The CDR3 DNA follows: TGTGCCAGCACAGCGGGGGGGCCTTACAACGAGCAGTACTTC. It codes for CASTAGGPYNEQYF.